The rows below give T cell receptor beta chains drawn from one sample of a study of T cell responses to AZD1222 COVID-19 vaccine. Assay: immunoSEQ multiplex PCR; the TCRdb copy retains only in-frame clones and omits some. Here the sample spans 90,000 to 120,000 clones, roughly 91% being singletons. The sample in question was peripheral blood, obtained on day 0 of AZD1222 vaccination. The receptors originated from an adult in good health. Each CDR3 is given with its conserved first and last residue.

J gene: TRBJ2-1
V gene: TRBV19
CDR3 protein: CASSIQGDISYNEQFF

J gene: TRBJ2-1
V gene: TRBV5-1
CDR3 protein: CASSLSGRGDNEQFF

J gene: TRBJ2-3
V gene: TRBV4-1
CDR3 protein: CASSQVPRAAGRTDTQYF

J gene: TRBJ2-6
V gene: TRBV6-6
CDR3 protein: CASSYSANVLTF

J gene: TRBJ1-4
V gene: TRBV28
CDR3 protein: CASNRDSYEKLFF

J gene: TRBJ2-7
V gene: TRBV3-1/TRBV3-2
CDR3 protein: CASSQAGADYEQYF

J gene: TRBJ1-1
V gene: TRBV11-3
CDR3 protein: CASSLGSRRGTEAFF

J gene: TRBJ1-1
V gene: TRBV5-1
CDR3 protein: CASSSLGGNTEAFF

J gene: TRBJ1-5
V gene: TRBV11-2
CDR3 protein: CASSPGTANQPQHF

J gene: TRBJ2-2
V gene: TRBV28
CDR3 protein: CASSFPGLAGGSTGELFF

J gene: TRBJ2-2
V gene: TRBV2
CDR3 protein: CASRVGANTGELFF

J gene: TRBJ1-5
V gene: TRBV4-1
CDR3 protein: CASSQTTWTAEHQPQHF

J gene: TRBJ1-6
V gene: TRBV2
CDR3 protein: CASSARQGSSPLHF

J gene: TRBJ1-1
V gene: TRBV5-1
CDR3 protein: CASSFQGVRSGTEAFF

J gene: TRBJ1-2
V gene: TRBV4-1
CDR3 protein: CASSLNANYGYTF

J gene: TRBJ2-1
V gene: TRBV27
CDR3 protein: CASSLSRSLNEQFF

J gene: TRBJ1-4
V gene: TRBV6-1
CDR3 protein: CATFEQELFF

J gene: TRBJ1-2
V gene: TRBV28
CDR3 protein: CATRPTGNYGYTF

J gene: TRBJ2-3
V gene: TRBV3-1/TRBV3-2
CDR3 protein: CASSPRTRTSTDTQYF

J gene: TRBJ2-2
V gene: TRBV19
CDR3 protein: CASSRLADNTGELFF

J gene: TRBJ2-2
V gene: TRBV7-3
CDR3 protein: CASSYNSLANTGELFF

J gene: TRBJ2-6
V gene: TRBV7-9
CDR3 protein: CASSLGHSSGANVLTF

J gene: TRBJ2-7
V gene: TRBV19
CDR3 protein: CASSDQWRGSYEQYF

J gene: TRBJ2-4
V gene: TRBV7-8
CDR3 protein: CASSLEDRVYF

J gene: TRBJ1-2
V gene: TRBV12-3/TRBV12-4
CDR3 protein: CASTTGVGGYTF

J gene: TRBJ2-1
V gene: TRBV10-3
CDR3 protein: CAISESQRVRGGHEQFF

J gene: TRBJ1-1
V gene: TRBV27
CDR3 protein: CASSFPGAIEAFF

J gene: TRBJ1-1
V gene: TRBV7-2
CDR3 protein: CASSPQTGMRTEAFF

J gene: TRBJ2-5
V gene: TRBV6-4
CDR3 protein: CASSVSGGRSETQYF

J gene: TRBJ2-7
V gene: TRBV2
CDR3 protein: CASSEGRVLPGEQYF

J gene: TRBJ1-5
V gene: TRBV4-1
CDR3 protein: CASSQVAGAQPQHF

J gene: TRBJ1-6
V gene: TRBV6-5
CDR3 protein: CASSYSGRVESPLHF

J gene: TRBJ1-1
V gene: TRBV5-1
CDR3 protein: CASSLTGGSGTEAFF

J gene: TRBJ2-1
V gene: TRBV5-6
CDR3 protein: CASSKVGLAGRHEQFF

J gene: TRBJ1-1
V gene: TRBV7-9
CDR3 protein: CASSPSDSRAEAFF

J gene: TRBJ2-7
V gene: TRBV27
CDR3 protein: CASSFFGTTYEQYF

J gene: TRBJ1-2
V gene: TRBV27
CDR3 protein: CASSLRGIYGYTF

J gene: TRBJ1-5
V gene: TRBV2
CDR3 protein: CASKLEGNQPQHF

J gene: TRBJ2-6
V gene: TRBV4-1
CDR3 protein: CASSQGTGASSGANVLTF

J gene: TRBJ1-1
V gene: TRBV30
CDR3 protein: CAWSKYRVWGTEAFF

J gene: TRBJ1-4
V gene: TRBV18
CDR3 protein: CASSRLAADANEKLFF

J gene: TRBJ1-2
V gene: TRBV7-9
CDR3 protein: CASSLGVSGSYGYTF

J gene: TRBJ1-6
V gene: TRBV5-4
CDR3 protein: CASSLAPGTDNSPLHF

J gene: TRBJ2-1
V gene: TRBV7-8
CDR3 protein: CASSPSSGVNNEQFF

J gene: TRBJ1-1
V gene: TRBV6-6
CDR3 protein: CASSYADSEAFF

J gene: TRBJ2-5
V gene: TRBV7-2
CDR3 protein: CASSAGLAGVETQYF

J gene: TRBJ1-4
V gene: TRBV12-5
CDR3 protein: CASGPGQPNEKLFF

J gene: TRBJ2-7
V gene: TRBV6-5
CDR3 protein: CASSGRSYEQYF

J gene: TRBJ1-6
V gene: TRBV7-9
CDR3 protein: CASSLGSSYNSPLHF

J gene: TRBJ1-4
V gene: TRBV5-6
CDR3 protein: CASSGTATNEKLFF